This T cell receptor beta chain was recovered during a study of cytomegalovirus exposure and HLA in healthy donors. Germline CDR1 is SGHRS and CDR2 is YFSETQ. The V segment lost 2 bases and the J segment 5 bases; nucleotides outside the gene matches: 4. The CDR3 loop spans 15 amino acids. The PCR contained 60 Vbeta and 13 Jbeta primers. The repertoire was sequenced with immunoSEQ multiplex PCR; TCRdb's copy has only in-frame clones and lacks some. Of 200,000 or so clones in the sample, about 80% are singletons; the top ten hold 15% to 18%. The sequencing input was PBMCs. The sequence derives from a middle-aged man in good health and CMV-seronegative. V and J are TRBV5-1 and TRBJ2-2; 9 bases are shared with TRBD2. Here the CDR3 DNA reads TGCGCCAGCAGCTTTAGCGGGGGACAGACCGGGGAGCTGTTTTTT. As protein: CASSFSGGQTGELFF.